The clone carrying this TCR beta chain occurred a few times. The antigen is undetermined. Generated by immunoSEQ multiplex PCR, the TCRdb table keeps only in-frame clones and is missing some. Of about 30,000 clones listed, around three fifths are singletons. CDR3 size: 17 residues. The V segment lost 2 bases and the J segment 10 bases; nucleotides outside the gene matches: 14. Germline V gene lookup returns CDR1 MDHEN and CDR2 SYDVKM. The data stem from a study of vaccination effects on CD4 cells after COVID-19. With more than 9 days of culture completed, CD4+ T cells were isolated. The chain links TRBV28 to TRBJ1-6; 7 bases align to TRBD1. The sequence was collected from a human donor who received a COVID-19 vaccine. Sequences were derived from CD4+ T cells from PBMCs cultured without peptide, sampled before COVID-19 vaccination. The CDR3: CASSLRNRGPRGSPLHF. CDR3 bases: TGTGCCAGCAGTTTAAGGAACAGGGGCCCACGGGGGTCACCCCTCCACTTT.